The 32 T cell receptor beta chains given below trace back to one sample, sequenced in a study of T cell repertoires in cytomegalovirus infection. These receptors are not linked to any known antigen. One entry per CDR3 protein, called by TCRdb with MiXCR from the reads. The sample records roughly 990,000 distinct CDR3 sequences, around 29% being singletons. The sample consisted of cultured CD8+ T cells from PBMCs, taken from culture after CMV antigen stimulation. These receptors were obtained from a human donor in good health (CMV status not recorded). Some clones in this sample may be carry-over from other donors' samples.

This clonotype has a handful of counts. The chain employs TRBV7-6 and TRBJ2-7, with 10 nucleotides matching TRBD2. Trimming removed 2 bases from V and 0 bases from J; junction bases left unmatched: 1. The germline V gene has CDR1 SGHVS and CDR2 FNYEAQ. The CDR3 has 15 amino acids. CDR3 sequence reads: CASSLLAGASYEQYF. DNA for the CDR3: TGTGCCAGCAGCTTACTAGCGGGGGCCTCCTACGAGCAGTACTTC.

This clonotype was detected a few times. This chain connects TRBV6-8 to TRBJ1-1; D gene unclear. The CDR3 totals 13 residues. In germline, CDR1 is MNHGY, CDR2 SAAAGT. Trimming removed 6 bases at V and 4 bases at J, with 12 bases between. The CDR3 bases are TGTGCCAGCAGCTTTGACACGTCCACTGAAGCTTTCTTT. This codes for CASSFDTSTEAFF.

This clonotype was seen a few times. DNA for the CDR3: TGTGCCAGCAGCTTAGGAGACAGGGTATGGAGCACAGATACGCAGTATTTT. It encodes CASSLGDRVWSTDTQYF. V is TRBV7-9 and J is TRBJ2-3; 7 bases are a match to TRBD1. The CDR3 loop spans 17 amino acids. The germline V gene has CDR1 SEHNR and CDR2 FQNEAQ (reference sequence). V gave up 1 base and J gave up 0 bases; unmatched junction bases: 7. Full variable domain (remainder filled in from reference TRBV7-9 and TRBJ2-3): DTGVSQNPRHKITKRGQNVTFRCDPISEHNRLYWYRQTLGQGPEFLTYFQNEAQLEKSRLLSDRFSAERPKGSFSTLEIQRTEQGDSAMYLCASSLGDRVWSTDTQYFGPGTRLTVL.

The gene calls are TRBV19 and TRBJ2-1; the D is unclear. The V gene's germline CDR1 is LNHDA and CDR2 SQIVND (reference sequence). The V end was cut by 0 bases, the J end by 8 bases, with 11 bases between. This CDR3 has 14 residues. This CDR3 reads CASSIDLETHEQFF. The CDR3 bases are TGTGCCAGTAGTATAGATCTAGAGACCCATGAGCAGTTCTTC.

This clonotype has a count of ten or more. The chain employs TRBV7-3 and TRBJ2-1; no firm D call. This CDR3 spans 16 amino acids. V was shortened by 1 base and J by 4 bases, with 14 bases between the two germline ends. Germline CDR1 SGHTA, CDR2 FQGTGA. This chain's CDR3 is CASSLNVGDTYNEQFF. The CDR3 coding sequence is TGTGCCAGCAGCTTAAACGTCGGCGACACGTACAATGAGCAGTTCTTC.

The chain links TRBV12-3 or TRBV12-4 to TRBJ1-5; D is uncertain. CDR3 size: 15 residues. V shed 7 bases and J shed 1 base, with 14 bases lying between them. The DNA for the CDR3 is TGTGCCAGCACCAATCGACGGGCGAGCAATCAGCCCCAGCATTTT. Translating gives CASTNRRASNQPQHF.

The chain employs TRBV3-1 and TRBJ2-5; TRBD1 matches 7 bases. Looked up from germline, CDR1 is LGHDT and CDR2 is YNNKEL (reference sequence). The CDR3 extends over 17 amino acids. V was pared by 1 base and J by 1 base, with 9 bases of the junction left unmatched. In nucleotides, the CDR3 is TGTGCCAGCAGCCAAGGATGGACAGGAGGTGGCCAAGAGACCCAGTACTTC. Translated, it gives CASSQGWTGGGQETQYF.

The chain carries TRBV27 and TRBJ1-4; maybe TRBD1 (6 bases). The CDR3 spans 16 residues. Trimming took 6 bases from V and 0 from J, leaving 14 bases between them. The germline gives CDR1 MNHEY, CDR2 SMNVEV (reference sequence). Here the CDR3 DNA reads TGTGCCAGCAGGCGCAGGGGCCCAGCAACTAATGAAAAACTGTTTTTT. This sequence encodes CASRRRGPATNEKLFF.

This clonotype was counted only a few times. The CDR3: CASKDGPSRYNEQFF. DNA for the CDR3: TGTGCCAGTAAAGACGGGCCCTCCCGCTACAATGAGCAGTTCTTC. This rearrangement joins TRBV19 to TRBJ2-1; D is uncertain. The CDR3 length is 15 residues. CDR1 is LNHDA and CDR2 is SQIVND in the germline V gene (reference sequence). V shed 7 bases and J shed 3 bases, with 16 bases lying between them.

This clonotype was seen more than once but under ten times. This chain links TRBV12-3 or TRBV12-4 with TRBJ2-4, with D possibly TRBD2 on 5 matching bases. The CDR3 sequence is 18 residues long. Trimming left V 1 base short and J 0 bases short, with 16 bases between. The CDR3: CASSLVGLGVLAKNIQYF. CDR3 bases: TGTGCCAGCAGTTTAGTAGGGCTCGGGGTCCTAGCCAAAAACATTCAGTACTTC.

V is TRBV10-2 and J is TRBJ1-5, with 9 bases fitting TRBD1. CDR1 and CDR2 (germline): WSHSY, SAAADI. The CDR3 is made up of 14 amino acids. V trimming: 6 bases; J trimming: 6 bases; junction bases outside the gene matches: 6. The CDR3 loop reads CASRDRGWGQPQHF. CDR3 sequence (DNA): TGCGCCAGCAGGGACAGGGGCTGGGGTCAGCCCCAGCATTTT.

The chain uses TRBV7-9 and TRBJ2-7, with a tentative D call TRBD2 (7 bases). The length of the CDR3 is 14 residues. Trimming stripped 1 base from V and 7 bases from J, with 14 bases between. Looked up from germline, CDR1 is SEHNR and CDR2 is FQNEAQ (reference sequence). Here the CDR3 DNA reads TGTGCCAGCAGCTTAGGGGGCGGGGGCGGAGAGCAGTACGTC. This codes for CASSLGGGGGEQYV.

This sequence joins TRBV14 and TRBJ2-1; 7 bases are a match to TRBD1. CDR1 is SGHDN, CDR2 FVKESK, per germline. V was clipped by 4 bases and J by 12 bases; unmatched bases: 15. The CDR3 runs to 15 residues. The CDR3 DNA reads TGTGCCAGCAGCCCGACTCTTAGTAAACAGGGGATGCAGTTCTTC. Amino acid sequence: CASSPTLSKQGMQFF. The full variable domain, with the rest looked up from reference TRBV14 and TRBJ2-1, is EAGVTQFPSHSVIEKGQTVTLRCDPISGHDNLYWYRRVMGKEIKFLLHFVKESKQDESGMPNNRFLAERTGGTYSTLKVQPAELEDSGVYFCASSPTLSKQGMQFFGPGTRLTVL.

This clonotype has just a few counts. This sequence joins TRBV19 and TRBJ2-2; perhaps TRBD2 as D (5 bases). Looked up from germline, CDR1 is LNHDA and CDR2 is SQIVND (reference sequence). Trimming shortened V by 3 bases and J by 8 bases, and 10 bases separated the two germline ends. The CDR3 has 13 residues. CDR3 sequence reads: CASSIIGGGELFF. The CDR3, as DNA: TGTGCCAGTAGTATTATAGGAGGAGGGGAGCTGTTTTTT.

This chain links TRBV7-6 with TRBJ2-1, with 8 bases that match TRBD2. This CDR3 spans 15 amino acids. Germline CDR1 and CDR2: SGHVS and FNYEAQ. V was pared by 1 base and J by 12 bases, with 11 bases of the junction left unmatched. The CDR3 sequence: CASSLDGGGTPRQFF. CDR3 DNA: TGTGCCAGCAGCTTAGATGGCGGGGGGACCCCCCGGCAGTTCTTC.

This clonotype showed up many times. The junction shows a germline mismatch at one end, possibly a read error. The V call is TRBV7-7, the J call TRBJ1-1, with D uncertain. Germline V lookup: CDR1 SSHAT, CDR2 FNYEAQ (reference sequence). The CDR3 covers 13 residues. This CDR3 reads CASSADLDTEAFF. In DNA, the CDR3 is TGTGCTAGCAGCGCCGACCTGGACACTGAAGCTTTCTTT.

V usage is TRBV12-3 or TRBV12-4 and J usage is TRBJ2-5, with D possibly matching TRBD1 (5 bases). V lost 3 bases and J 4 bases, leaving 6 bases between the germline ends. CDR3 size: 12 residues. The CDR3 bases are TGTGCCAGCAGTTTTCAGGGAGAGACCCAGTACTTC. It codes for CASSFQGETQYF.

This clonotype has only a few counts. J is TRBJ1-2 and V is TRBV19; a weak D match, TRBD1 (6 bases). Germline V gene lookup returns CDR1 LNHDA and CDR2 SQIVND (reference sequence). There are 11 residues in the CDR3. Trimming stripped 10 bases from V and 3 bases from J, with 9 bases between. In DNA form, the CDR3 reads TGTGCCATTCGACAGGACTATGGCTACACCTTC. Amino acids: CAIRQDYGYTF.

The J gene is TRBJ1-1, the V gene TRBV27, with 8 positions matching TRBD1. J was trimmed by 1 base and V by 0 bases; bases with no gene match: 13. The CDR3 is 19 amino acids. CDR1 and CDR2 (germline): MNHEY, SMNVEV (reference sequence). The CDR3 nucleotides are TGTGCCAGCAGTTTATCGATTTTCGACAGGGGTGAGGGGAACACTGAAGCTTTCTTT. Translated, it gives CASSLSIFDRGEGNTEAFF.

CDR3 residues: CASSDRASSYNSPLHF. In DNA, the CDR3 is TGTGCCAGCAGTGACAGGGCTAGCTCCTATAATTCACCCCTCCACTTT. The rearrangement links TRBV2 to TRBJ1-6; weak D call: TRBD1 (5 bases). Germline values: CDR1 SNHLY, CDR2 FYNNEI. The CDR3 totals 16 residues. Trimming left V 3 bases short and J 0 bases short, with 9 bases between.

The chain's CDR3 is CASSDPTWRGHSPGDTQYF. The CDR3 bases are TGTGCCAGCAGTGACCCCACGTGGAGGGGACACTCCCCGGGGGATACGCAGTATTTT. This chain connects TRBV25-1 to TRBJ2-3; D possibly matches TRBD1 or TRBD2 (6 bases each). Deletions cut 3 bases from V and 6 bases from J, with 28 bases between. CDR3 length: 19 amino acids. Germline V gene sequence: CDR1 MGHDK, CDR2 SYGVNS.

The genes are TRBV19 and TRBJ1-2, with D possibly being TRBD1 (5 bases). This CDR3 comprises 16 residues. Germline values: CDR1 LNHDA, CDR2 SQIVND (reference sequence). The V end lost 7 bases, the J end lost 6 bases, and 24 bases lay between the germline ends. CDR3 DNA sequence: TGTGCCAGTACCTTGCGGGGGTTGAGACTTGATGATGGCTACACCTTC. Amino acids: CASTLRGLRLDDGYTF. Full variable domain (rest looked up from reference TRBV19 and TRBJ1-2): DGGITQSPKYLFRKEGQNVTLSCEQNLNHDAMYWYRQDPGQGLRLIYYSQIVNDFQKGDIAEGYSVSREKKESFPLTVTSAQKNPTAFYLCASTLRGLRLDDGYTFGSGTRLTVV.

The V gene is TRBV5-1, the J gene TRBJ2-1; 8 bases map to TRBD1. CDR1 and CDR2 (germline): SGHRS, YFSETQ. Trimming took 2 bases from V and 5 from J; bases not matched to a gene: 6. The CDR3 length is 15 residues. The CDR3 protein is CASSFPGQDNNEQFF. DNA for the CDR3: TGCGCCAGCAGCTTTCCGGGACAGGACAACAATGAGCAGTTCTTC.

This clonotype has just a few counts. The chain is built from TRBV6-5 and TRBJ1-2, with TRBD1 identical over 9 bases. V lost 2 bases, J lost 7 bases, and 2 bases stayed unmatched. The germline gives CDR1 MNHEY, CDR2 SVGAGI. This CDR3 region has 13 residues. CDR3 in DNA: TGTGCCAGCAGTTACAGGACAGGGGTTGGCTACACCTTC. Amino acid sequence: CASSYRTGVGYTF.

This clonotype was recorded at least ten times. The gene calls are TRBV7-9 and TRBJ2-3; TRBD2 is a possible D gene (6 bases). Germline-derived CDR1 and CDR2 are SEHNR and FQNEAQ (reference sequence). CDR3 length: 14 amino acids. V was shortened by 4 bases and J by 3 bases, with 11 bases between the two germline ends. CDR3 loop: CASSSSGLTDTQYF. The DNA for the CDR3 is TGTGCCAGCAGCTCTTCCGGACTAACAGATACGCAGTATTTT.

This rearrangement joins TRBV7-9 to TRBJ2-7; possibly TRBD1 or TRBD2 for D (5 bases each). The CDR3 runs 11 residues. The V and J ends lost 4 bases and 6 bases respectively, with 7 bases between them. Germline CDR1 SEHNR, CDR2 FQNEAQ (reference sequence). CDR3 residues: CASSSGREQYV. Written as DNA, the CDR3 is TGTGCCAGCAGCTCGGGACGCGAGCAGTACGTC.

Comment on this clonotype: A much larger clone lies one base from this, so it may be a read error. CDR3 region: CVSSLGLAGGWGKADTQYF. The CDR3 DNA follows: TGTGTCAGCAGCTTAGGACTAGCGGGGGGTTGGGGCAAAGCAGATACGCAGTATTTT. The J gene is TRBJ2-3, the V gene TRBV7-2; 14 bases are shared with TRBD2. Per the germline V gene, CDR1 is SGHTA and CDR2 is FQGNSA. The length of the CDR3 is 19 residues.

The sample holds a few counts of this clonotype. The rearrangement uses TRBV27 and TRBJ2-1, with D perhaps given as TRBD1 or TRBD2 (5 bases each). V was cut by 6 bases and J by 8 bases, with 17 bases left in between. The CDR3 has 14 residues. In germline, CDR1 is MNHEY, CDR2 SMNVEV (reference sequence). In DNA, the CDR3 is TGTGCCAGCAGCCTTTCCGCTGGGACCGATGAGCAGTTCTTC. Its protein is CASSLSAGTDEQFF.

Only a few counts were recorded for this clonotype. The J gene is TRBJ1-5, the V gene TRBV2, with D possibly being TRBD1 (5 bases). There are 17 residues in the CDR3. V gave up 8 bases and J gave up 0 bases, with 20 bases separating them. In germline, CDR1 is SNHLY, CDR2 FYNNEI. Written as DNA, the CDR3 is TGTGCCAGCCGAAGTTCGTGGGACGGCTATAGCAATCAGCCCCAGCATTTT. Encoded protein: CASRSSWDGYSNQPQHF.

The rearrangement joins TRBV5-4 to TRBJ2-1, with D perhaps given as TRBD1 or TRBD2 (5 bases each). CDR3 length: 15 amino acids. V lost 4 bases and J 0 bases, leaving 11 bases between the germline ends. Germline V gives CDR1 SGHNT, CDR2 YYREEE (reference sequence). In DNA form, the CDR3 reads TGTGCCAGCAGCCGGGACCAACCCTCCTACAATGAGCAGTTCTTC. Translated, it gives CASSRDQPSYNEQFF. Using reference TRBV5-4 and TRBJ2-1 for the parts outside the CDR3, the full variable domain is ETGVTQSPTHLIKTRGQQVTLRCSSQSGHNTVSWYQQALGQGPQFIFQYYREEENGRGNFPPRFSGLQFPNYSSELNVNALELDDSALYLCASSRDQPSYNEQFFGPGTRLTVL.

In its sample, this clonotype was seen a few times. V usage is TRBV15 and J usage is TRBJ1-1; unclear D gene. V was trimmed by 2 bases and J by 1 base, leaving 5 bases between them. Germline V gene lookup returns CDR1 LNHNV and CDR2 YYDKDF (reference sequence). The CDR3 sequence is 13 residues long. The CDR3 sequence is CATSRTRNTEAFF. In DNA, the CDR3 is TGTGCCACCAGCAGAACGAGGAACACTGAAGCTTTCTTT.

The gene calls are TRBV6-6 and TRBJ1-1; no firm D call. Germline V gene data show CDR1 as MNHNY and CDR2 as SVGAGI (reference sequence). The CDR3 length is 10 residues. V was trimmed by 10 bases and J by 8 bases, leaving 11 bases between them. The CDR3 bases are TGTGCCACCGGTTTCGCCGAAGCTTTCTTT. Amino acids: CATGFAEAFF.